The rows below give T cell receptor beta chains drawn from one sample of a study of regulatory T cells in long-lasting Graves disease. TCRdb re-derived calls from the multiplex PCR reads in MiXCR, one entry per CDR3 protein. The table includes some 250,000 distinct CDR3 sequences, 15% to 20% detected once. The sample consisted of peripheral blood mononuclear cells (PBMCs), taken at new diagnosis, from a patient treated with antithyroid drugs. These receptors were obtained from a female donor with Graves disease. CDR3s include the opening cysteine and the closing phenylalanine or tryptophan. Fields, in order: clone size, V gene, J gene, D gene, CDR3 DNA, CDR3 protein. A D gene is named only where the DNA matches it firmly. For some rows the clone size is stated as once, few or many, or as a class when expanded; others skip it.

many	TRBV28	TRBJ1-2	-	TGTGCCAGCTTAACCGGGACACACTCTAACTATGGCTACACCTTC	CASLTGTHSNYGYTF
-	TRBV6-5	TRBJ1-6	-	TGTGCCAGCAGTTACTCAGGGGAGAATTCACCCCTCCACTTT	CASSYSGENSPLHF
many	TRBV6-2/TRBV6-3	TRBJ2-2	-	TGTGCCAGCAGTAGACATGATACGAACACCGGGGAGCTGTTTTTT	CASSRHDTNTGELFF
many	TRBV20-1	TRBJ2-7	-	TGCAGTGCCCCCCCTTCTGGGCAGGGCTACGAGCAGTACTTC	CSAPPSGQGYEQYF
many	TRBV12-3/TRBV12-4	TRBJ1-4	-	TGTGCCAGCAGTCCACCGGGGTTCCGACCTAATGAAAAACTGTTTTTT	CASSPPGFRPNEKLFF
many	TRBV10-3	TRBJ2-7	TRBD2	TGTGCCATCAGTCCGGGACTAGCGGGAGGGCTGGAATTC	CAISPGLAGGLEF
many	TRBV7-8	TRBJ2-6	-	TGTGCCAGCCGATGGGGTGCTGGGGCCAACGTCCTGACTTTC	CASRWGAGANVLTF
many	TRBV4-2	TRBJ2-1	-	TGTGCCAGCAGCCAAGATCGGGTGGGGTCTCTAGGAAATGAGCAGTTCTTC	CASSQDRVGSLGNEQFF
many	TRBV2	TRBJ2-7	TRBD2	TGTGCCAGCAGGACTAGCGGGACCTACGAGCAGTACTTC	CASRTSGTYEQYF
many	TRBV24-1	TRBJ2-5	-	TGTGCCACCAGTGATGGGTTTTGGGAAGAGACCCAGTACTTC	CATSDGFWEETQYF
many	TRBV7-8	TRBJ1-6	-	TGTGCCAGCAGCTTAATGGGGAGATCACCCCTCCACTTT	CASSLMGRSPLHF
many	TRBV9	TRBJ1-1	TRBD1	TGTGCCAGCAGCTCTCGACAGGGGAGTGAAGCTTTCTTT	CASSSRQGSEAFF
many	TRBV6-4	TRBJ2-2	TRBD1	TGTGCCAGCAGTTCCGGGACAGGGACCACCGGGGAGCTGTTTTTT	CASSSGTGTTGELFF
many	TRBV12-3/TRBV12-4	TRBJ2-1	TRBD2	TGTGCCAGCAGTTTTACTAGCGGGAGCTATGAGCAGTTCTTC	CASSFTSGSYEQFF
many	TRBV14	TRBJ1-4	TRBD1	TGTGCCAGCAGCCAAGAGGACAGGGCACATGAAAAACTGTTTTTT	CASSQEDRAHEKLFF
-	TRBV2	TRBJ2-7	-	TGTGCCAGCACCACGAAGGGCAACGAGCAGTACTTC	CASTTKGNEQYF
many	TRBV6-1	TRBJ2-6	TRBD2	TGTGCCAGCAGGCCAGGCCAGGGACTAACAGACTCTGGGGCCAACGTCCTGACTTTC	CASRPGQGLTDSGANVLTF
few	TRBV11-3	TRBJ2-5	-	TGTGCCAGCAGCTCCGGGGGGTCAGGGGCACAAGAGACCCAGTACTTC	CASSSGGSGAQETQYF
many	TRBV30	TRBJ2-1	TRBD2	TGTGCCTGGAGTAGTGGCGGGAGTTGGGACTTTGAGCAGTTCTTC	CAWSSGGSWDFEQFF
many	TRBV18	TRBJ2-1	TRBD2	TGTGCCAGCTCACGACTAAGCGGGAGGGCTAACAATGAGCAGTTCTTC	CASSRLSGRANNEQFF
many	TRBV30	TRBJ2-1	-	TGTGCCTGGAGCGACCGAACTGAGCAGTTCTTC	CAWSDRTEQFF
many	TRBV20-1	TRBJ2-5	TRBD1	TGCAGTGCTAGCCAGACAGGGGATGTAGAGACCCAGTACTTC	CSASQTGDVETQYF
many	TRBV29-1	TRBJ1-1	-	TGCAGCGTCGGTCTCGGAATGAACACTGAAGCTTTCTTT	CSVGLGMNTEAFF
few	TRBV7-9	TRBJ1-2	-	TGTGCCAGCAGCCCGACGGACTATGGCTACACCTTC	CASSPTDYGYTF
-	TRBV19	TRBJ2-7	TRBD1	TGTGCCAGTAGTACCCGGGACAGATCCTACGAGCAGTACTTC	CASSTRDRSYEQYF
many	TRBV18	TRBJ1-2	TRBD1	TGTGCCAGCAGCCCCGGGACAGGGGTTTATGGCTACACCTTC	CASSPGTGVYGYTF
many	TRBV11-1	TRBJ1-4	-	TGTGCCAGCAGCCGGACAGCAACTAATGAAAAACTGTTTTTT	CASSRTATNEKLFF
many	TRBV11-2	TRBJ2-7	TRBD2	TGTGCCAGCAGCGCCGGGACTACTGGTCTCGAGCAGTACTTC	CASSAGTTGLEQYF
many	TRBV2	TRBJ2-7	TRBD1	TGTGCCAGCAGTGAGAGGACAGGGAAGGGATCCTACGAGCAGTACTTC	CASSERTGKGSYEQYF
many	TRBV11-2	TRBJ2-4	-	TGTGCCAGCAGCTCGTGGGCAAAAAACATTCAGTACTTC	CASSSWAKNIQYF
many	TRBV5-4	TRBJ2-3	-	TGTGCCAGCAGCCCGAGTGGCGGGACTGATACGCAGTATTTT	CASSPSGGTDTQYF
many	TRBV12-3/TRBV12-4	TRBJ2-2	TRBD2	TGTGCCAGCAGCTTTAGCGGGAGGGCCACCGGGGAGCTGTTTTTT	CASSFSGRATGELFF
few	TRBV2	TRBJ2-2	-	TGTGCCAGCTCCAGCCCGAGCACCGGGGAGCTGTTTTTT	CASSSPSTGELFF
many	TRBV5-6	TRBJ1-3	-	TGTGCCAGCAGCTTCACAGGGGGAAACACCATATATTTT	CASSFTGGNTIYF
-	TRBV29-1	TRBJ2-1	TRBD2	TGCAGCGTGGGAGGGATTGGCAACAATGAGCAGTTCTTC	CSVGGIGNNEQFF
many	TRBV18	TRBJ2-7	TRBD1	TGTGCCAGCTCGTCGCCGGGACAGTTAAACTACGAGCAGTACTTC	CASSSPGQLNYEQYF
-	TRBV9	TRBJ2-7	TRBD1	TGTGCCAGCAGAACACAAACAGGGGTATCCTACGAGCAGTACTTC	CASRTQTGVSYEQYF
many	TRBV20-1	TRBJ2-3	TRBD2	TGCAGTGCTAGACTAGCGGGACTCACAGATACGCAGTATTTT	CSARLAGLTDTQYF
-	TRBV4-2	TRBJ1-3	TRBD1	TGTGCCAGCAGCGTCCGACAGGGTTTGCGTGGAAACACCATATATTTT	CASSVRQGLRGNTIYF
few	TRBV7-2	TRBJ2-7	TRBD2	TGTGCCAGCAGCGACAGCGGGAGGGCCGGGTACGAGCAGTACTTC	CASSDSGRAGYEQYF
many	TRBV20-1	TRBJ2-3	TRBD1	TGCAGTGCCCGGACAGGGGATTATGGCACAGATACGCAGTATTTT	CSARTGDYGTDTQYF
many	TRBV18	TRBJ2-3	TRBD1	TGTGCCAGCTCACCGAGACAGGGGGCCACAGATACGCAGTATTTT	CASSPRQGATDTQYF
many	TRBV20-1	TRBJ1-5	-	TGCAGTGCTAGCCGGGACCCAAGTAGCAATCAGCCCCAGCATTTT	CSASRDPSSNQPQHF
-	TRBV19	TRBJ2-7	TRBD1	TGTGCCAGTAGTGGGACAGGGATACTCGAGCAGTACTTC	CASSGTGILEQYF
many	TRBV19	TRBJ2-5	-	TGTGCCAGTAGCTCGCTCCGGAGGGGATCCGTAGGGGAGACCCAGTACTTC	CASSSLRRGSVGETQYF
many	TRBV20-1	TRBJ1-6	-	TGCAGTGCTAGAGATTCAAGTCATTCACCCCTCCACTTT	CSARDSSHSPLHF
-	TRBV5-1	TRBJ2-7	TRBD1	TGCGCCAGCAGCCAAGGACAGGGAGGCTCCTACGAGCAGTACTTC	CASSQGQGGSYEQYF
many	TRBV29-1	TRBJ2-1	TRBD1	TGCAGCGTTGATGGCTGGACAGGGCGGAGCAATGAGCAGTTCTTC	CSVDGWTGRSNEQFF
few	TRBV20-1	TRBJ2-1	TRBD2	TGCAGTGCGCTTAGTGGCGGGAGTATCCATGAGCAGTTCTTC	CSALSGGSIHEQFF
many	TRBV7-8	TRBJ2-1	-	TGTGCCAGCAGCTTAGCTTCCAACTACAATGAGCAGTTCTTC	CASSLASNYNEQFF
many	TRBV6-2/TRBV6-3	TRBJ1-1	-	TGTGCCAGCCGGGAGGGTACAGAAGCTTTCTTT	CASREGTEAFF
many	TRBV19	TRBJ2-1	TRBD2	TGTGCCAGTATCGACGGTGGAGGACTAGCGAATCGGGAGCAGTTCTTC	CASIDGGGLANREQFF
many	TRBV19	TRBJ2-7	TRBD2	TGTGCCAGTAGTATCGGGGCTAGCGGGAGGACCGGCGAACAGTACTTC	CASSIGASGRTGEQYF
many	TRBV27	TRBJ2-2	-	TGTGCCAGCAGTTTATCGCGGGCTGGGGAGCTGTTTTTT	CASSLSRAGELFF